This T cell receptor beta chain emerged from a study of cytomegalovirus exposure and HLA in healthy donors. As to this clone: The antigen remains undetermined.

Whole-study results and caveats: Later analysis associated a missense DCLRE1C variant with TCR beta V- and J-gene trimming.

The PCR was carried out with 60 Vbeta primers and 13 Jbeta primers. Under the authors' procedure: Some 80 million unique TCR beta chains, roughly 10 million shared, were counted in a later analysis. Method: immunoSEQ multiplex PCR; TCRdb's copy keeps in-frame clones and lacks some. V and J calls and clone size are given by that table; D and trimming were obtained from the DNA. The sample lists about 150,000 clones; about 75% were seen once. This TCR was sampled from a man aged 55 to 69 in good health and CMV-seronegative. Sequenced material: PBMCs.

In DNA form, the CDR3 reads TGTGCCAGCAGCTTAGGCCCGAGACTAGCGGGAGGGCGTGCAGATACGCAGTATTTT. This gives the protein CASSLGPRLAGGRADTQYF. The chain joins TRBV5-4 to TRBJ2-3; 14 bases match TRBD2. With 2 bases clipped from V and 4 bases from J, the junction kept 12 bases outside the gene matches. Looked up from germline, CDR1 is SGHNT and CDR2 is YYREEE (reference sequence). The CDR3 runs 19 residues.